This TCR beta chain is drawn from a study of breast tumors, draining lymph nodes, adjacent tissues. A single record per CDR3 protein comes from TCRdb applying MiXCR to the multiplex PCR reads. The sample shows under 85,000 distinct CDR3 sequences, about 21% of them seen only once. Comment on this clonotype: The antigen is unknown.

Study outcomes and limitations: Tumors had less TCR diversity than lymph nodes, more than nontumor tissue. Tumor and nontumor repertoires were significantly more similar in luminal-like than in basal-like breast cancer.

Axillary draining lymph nodes of breast cancer patients supplied the node samples. The sequence came from a female donor with breast cancer. Some clones in this sample may be carry-over from other donors' samples. Sample: axillary lymph node tissue.

In nucleotides, the CDR3 is TGTGCCAGCAGTACAGGACAGGGAAGGCGTGGCTACACCTTC. Amino acids: CASSTGQGRRGYTF. The chain employs TRBV27 and TRBJ1-2; the match to TRBD1 covers 8 bases. After removal of 5 bases from V and 7 bases from J, the junction contained 9 bases not matched to a gene. CDR3 length: 14 residues. CDR1 and CDR2 from the germline V gene are MNHEY and SMNVEV (reference sequence).